These 25 T cell receptor beta chains were all obtained from the same sample, sequenced in a study of OX40 agonist ivuxolimab in advanced cancers. Produced via immunoSEQ multiplex PCR; TCRdb's table is partial and in-frame only. The table has approximately 42,000 clones, approximately 85% seen once. The source material was CD4+ or CD8+ T cells sorted from blood, sampled in a trial of the OX40 agonist ivuxolimab. The origin of the receptors is an adult with an advanced solid tumor such as melanoma, head and neck, liver or kidney cancer.

This clone was counted between two and nine times. V and J are TRBV27 and TRBJ1-5; 8 bases agree with TRBD1. Germline V gene data show CDR1 as MNHEY and CDR2 as SMNVEV (reference sequence). V shed 2 bases and J 9 bases; nucleotides not matched to a gene: 3. The CDR3 has 13 amino acids. The CDR3 loop is CASSLTGGWPQHF. In DNA, the CDR3 is TGTGCCAGCAGTTTAACAGGGGGATGGCCCCAGCATTTT.

J is TRBJ1-2 and V is TRBV9; 10 nucleotides align to TRBD1. V was clipped by 0 bases and J by 6 bases; unmatched bases: 2. This CDR3 is built from 14 residues. Germline CDR1 SGDLS, CDR2 YYNGEE. The CDR3 protein is CASSVAGTGDGYTF. The CDR3, as DNA: TGTGCCAGCAGCGTAGCGGGGACAGGGGATGGCTACACCTTC. Looking up the rest from reference TRBV9 and TRBJ1-2 gives the full variable domain: DSGVTQTPKHLITATGQRVTLRCSPRSGDLSVYWYQQSLDQGLQFLIQYYNGEERAKGNILERFSAQQFPDLHSELNLSSLELGDSALYFCASSVAGTGDGYTFGSGTRLTVV.

For the CDR3, the DNA is TGTGCCAGCAGTCCGTTTCCCCAGGGCGCTGAAGCTTTCTTT. It translates to CASSPFPQGAEAFF. This chain links TRBV6-6 with TRBJ1-1; a weak D match, TRBD1 (5 bases). This CDR3 is built from 14 residues. The germline V and J ends were trimmed by 5 bases and 6 bases, with 16 bases remaining between them. Looked up from germline, CDR1 is MNHNY and CDR2 is SVGAGI (reference sequence).

The V call is TRBV11-2, the J call TRBJ2-7, with no clear D. V was clipped by 2 bases and J by 1 base, with 6 bases between them. CDR3 size: 13 residues. CDR1 SGHAT and CDR2 FQNNGV come from the germline V gene. CDR3 protein: CASSLNWSYEQYV. For the CDR3, the DNA is TGTGCCAGCAGCTTAAATTGGTCCTACGAGCAGTACGTC.

The gene calls are TRBV6-5 and TRBJ2-3; possibly TRBD1 for D (5 bases). The V gene lost 5 bases and the J gene lost 2 bases, with 8 bases spanning the gap. In germline, CDR1 is MNHEY, CDR2 SVGAGI. The CDR3 is made up of 13 amino acids. The CDR3 region is CASSQGLTDTQYF. The CDR3 nucleotides are TGTGCCAGCAGTCAGGGCCTCACAGATACGCAGTATTTT.

The gene calls are TRBV6-7 and TRBJ1-1, with TRBD1 identical over 12 bases. TRBV6-7 is assigned to the ORF class and has an uncertain function. The V segment lost 2 bases and the J segment 2 bases; nucleotides outside the gene matches: 12. This CDR3 spans 19 amino acids. Written as DNA, the CDR3 is TGTGCCAGCAGTTACCTCTCAGGACGGGACAGGGGGCGTAACACTGAAGCTTTCTTT. Translated, it gives CASSYLSGRDRGRNTEAFF.

This clone was observed a single time. The rearrangement links TRBV7-6 to TRBJ1-3; D is perhaps TRBD1 (5 bases). Per the germline V gene, CDR1 is SGHVS and CDR2 is FNYEAQ. CDR3 length: 16 residues. Trimming pared 3 bases from V and 2 bases from J, leaving 14 bases between. This CDR3 is CASSFFSEGTGNTIYF. CDR3 DNA sequence: TGTGCCAGCAGCTTTTTTTCAGAGGGGACTGGAAACACCATATATTTT.

The chain has TRBV6-1 and TRBJ2-2; 8 positions agree with TRBD1. The CDR3 loop spans 15 amino acids. Germline V gene lookup returns CDR1 MNHNS and CDR2 SASEGT. V shed 2 bases and J 4 bases; nucleotides not matched to a gene: 3. CDR3 coding DNA: TGTGCCAGCAGTGAAAACAGGGGGGTCACCGGGGAGCTGTTTTTT. This codes for CASSENRGVTGELFF.

The rearrangement links TRBV5-6 to TRBJ2-7; no clear D gene. V dropped 4 bases and J dropped 6 bases, with 8 bases sitting between them. Per germline, CDR1 SGHDT and CDR2 YYEEEE. The CDR3 contains 11 residues. The CDR3 loop is CASSTLLEQYF. In DNA, the CDR3 is TGTGCCAGCAGCACCCTCCTCGAGCAGTACTTC.

CDR3 protein: CASSWTENTGELFF. The CDR3 DNA sequence: TGTGCCAGTAGTTGGACGGAGAACACCGGGGAGCTGTTTTTT. The rearrangement joins TRBV19 to TRBJ2-2; D is unclear. V dropped 5 bases and J dropped 1 base, with 8 bases sitting between them. This CDR3 has 14 amino acids. Germline CDR1 is LNHDA and CDR2 is SQIVND (reference sequence).

The V call is TRBV27, the J call TRBJ2-3, with 11 nucleotides matching TRBD2. The CDR3 has 14 residues. Germline CDR1 reads MNHEY; CDR2 reads SMNVEV (reference sequence). After removal of 6 bases from V and 4 bases from J, the junction contained 3 bases not matched to a gene. As DNA, the CDR3 is TGTGCCAGCAGCATAGCGGGGGGGCCAGATACGCAGTATTTT. The encoded protein is CASSIAGGPDTQYF.

The chain is built from TRBV6-9 and TRBJ1-2, with TRBD1 as a possible D gene (6 bases). Trimming shortened V by 4 bases and J by 5 bases, and 11 bases separated the two germline ends. The germline gives CDR1 MNHGY, CDR2 SVAAGI. The CDR3 is 13 amino acids. CDR3 protein: CASSWTEDYGYTF. The CDR3 DNA reads TGTGCCAGCAGTTGGACAGAGGATTATGGCTACACCTTC.

The gene calls are TRBV29-1 and TRBJ2-5, with 9 bases aligning to TRBD1. CDR1 and CDR2 (germline): SQVTM, ANQGSEA. The V gene end was trimmed by 8 bases and the J gene end by 5 bases; junction bases not matched to a gene: 9. The CDR3 length is 13 residues. CDR3 coding DNA: TGCAGCTTATGGACAGGGGAAGGGGAGACCCAGTACTTC. This sequence encodes CSLWTGEGETQYF.

The chain combines TRBV11-2 with TRBJ2-3; D unresolved. The germline CDR1 and CDR2 sequences are SGHAT and FQNNGV. The CDR3 is made up of 15 amino acids. The V and J ends lost 8 bases and 2 bases respectively, with 17 bases between them. The CDR3: CASCFQTLVTDTQYF. The CDR3 DNA reads TGTGCCAGCTGTTTTCAGACGCTTGTCACAGATACGCAGTATTTT. Drawing the rest from reference TRBV11-2 and TRBJ2-3, the complete variable domain is EAGVAQSPRYKIIEKRQSVAFWCNPISGHATLYWYQQILGQGPKLLIQFQNNGVVDDSQLPKDRFSAERLKGVDSTLKIQPAKLEDSAVYLCASCFQTLVTDTQYFGPGTRLTVL.

The chain is built from TRBV7-8 and TRBJ1-2; 9 positions agree with TRBD1. CDR1 SGHVS and CDR2 FQNEAQ come from the germline V gene. This CDR3 spans 14 amino acids. Trimming removed 3 bases from V and 4 bases from J; junction bases left unmatched: 3. The CDR3 region has the DNA TGTGCCAGCAGCTTGGGACAGGGCCCCTATGGCTACACCTTC. The encoded protein is CASSLGQGPYGYTF.

The rearrangement joins TRBV7-3 to TRBJ1-5, with D unclear. CDR1 is SGHTA, CDR2 FQGTGA, per germline. V was cut by 1 base and J by 6 bases, with 7 bases left in between. The CDR3 sequence is 13 residues long. CDR3 residues: CASSLNVGQPQHF. CDR3 DNA: TGTGCCAGCAGCTTAAACGTCGGTCAGCCCCAGCATTTT.

This sequence joins TRBV7-2 and TRBJ1-6, with TRBD1 identical over 9 bases. Germline loops: CDR1 SGHTA, CDR2 FQGNSA. The J segment lost 14 bases and the V segment lost 0 bases, leaving 5 bases of the junction unmatched. The CDR3 consists of 14 residues. The CDR3 protein is CASSLAGTGQTLHF. The DNA for the CDR3 is TGTGCCAGCAGCTTAGCCGGGACAGGGCAGACCCTCCACTTT.

The gene calls are TRBV19 and TRBJ2-7; no definite D call. V lost 3 bases and J lost 4, with 10 bases in between. Germline V lookup: CDR1 LNHDA, CDR2 SQIVND (reference sequence). The CDR3 covers 13 residues. The CDR3 reads CASSISLGYEQYF. The CDR3 DNA reads TGTGCCAGTAGTATTTCCTTGGGGTACGAGCAGTACTTC.

This clone was seen more than once but under ten times. This CDR3 reads CASSIRQGKYGYTF. CDR3 in DNA: TGTGCCAGTAGTATTCGACAGGGGAAGTATGGCTACACCTTC. The chain couples TRBV19 to TRBJ1-2; TRBD1 matches at 8 bases. There are 14 residues in the CDR3. Germline V gives CDR1 LNHDA, CDR2 SQIVND (reference sequence). Losses at the gene ends were 3 bases for V and 5 bases for J; bases not matched to a gene: 5.

The chain joins TRBV10-2 to TRBJ1-1; D gene ambiguous. This CDR3 has 14 amino acids. Trimming took off 6 bases at V and 0 bases at J, with 11 bases between the two ends. Germline loops: CDR1 WSHSY, CDR2 SAAADI. The CDR3 reads CASRDRVMNTEAFF. The CDR3 coding sequence is TGCGCCAGCAGGGATAGAGTAATGAACACTGAAGCTTTCTTT.

The chain couples TRBV12-5 to TRBJ1-5; possibly TRBD1 for D (6 bases). V lost 4 bases and J lost 0, with 16 bases in between. Germline assignment: CDR1 LGHNT and CDR2 FRNRAP. CDR3 length: 17 amino acids. This CDR3 is CASGSGDTWYSNQPQHF. The CDR3 DNA reads TGTGCTAGTGGTTCCGGGGACACCTGGTATAGCAATCAGCCCCAGCATTTT.

This clone was recorded a few times. This sequence joins TRBV6-5 and TRBJ1-2; a weak D match, TRBD1 (5 bases). V lost 5 bases and J lost 3, with 13 bases in between. The CDR3 runs 14 residues. Germline V CDR1 and CDR2: MNHEY, SVGAGI. CDR3 region: CASSPTEGDYGYTF. The CDR3, as DNA: TGTGCCAGCAGTCCGACAGAAGGTGACTATGGCTACACCTTC.

The chain uses TRBV5-6 and TRBJ2-5; 10 bases are shared with TRBD1. J lost 4 bases, V lost 1 base, and 10 bases had no gene match. CDR1 SGHDT and CDR2 YYEEEE come from the germline V gene. This CDR3 contains 17 residues. In DNA, the CDR3 is TGTGCCAGCAGCTTGCCCGGGACAGGGGACCTTGGAGAGACCCAGTACTTC. It translates to CASSLPGTGDLGETQYF.

The chain recombines TRBV11-3 with TRBJ2-3; D gene uncertain. The germline gives CDR1 SGHNT, CDR2 YENEEA. Trimming cost V 2 bases and J 6 bases, with 6 bases left between them. This CDR3 has 12 residues. In DNA form, the CDR3 reads TGTGCCAGCAGCTTACGGGCGGATACGCAGTATTTT. This codes for CASSLRADTQYF.

The CDR3 sequence is CASSLASGGRELFF. DNA for the CDR3: TGTGCCAGCAGTTTGGCTAGCGGGGGGCGGGAGCTGTTTTTT. V gene TRBV6-1 combines with J gene TRBJ2-2, with 11 bases that match TRBD2. The germline CDR1 and CDR2 sequences are MNHNS and SASEGT. Losses at the gene ends were 5 bases for V and 9 bases for J; bases not matched to a gene: 5. This CDR3 region has 14 residues.